These 15 T cell receptor beta chains were sequenced from one sample in a study of cytomegalovirus exposure and HLA in healthy donors. Both 60 Vbeta primers and 13 Jbeta primers went into the PCR. TCRdb's copy holds only in-frame clones and misses some; the assay was immunoSEQ multiplex PCR. The sample shows roughly 160,000 clones, 60% to 80% of them seen only once. Material for sequencing was PBMCs. The receptor set was obtained from a man aged 45 to 65 in good health and CMV-seropositive.

The V gene is TRBV28, the J gene TRBJ1-1; D possibly corresponds to TRBD1 (5 bases). Per the germline V gene, CDR1 is MDHEN and CDR2 is SYDVKM. The length of the CDR3 is 13 residues. Between the trimmed V and J ends, which lost 6 bases and 11 bases, there was a span of 19 bases. CDR3 loop: CASRIGHRGLAFF. DNA for the CDR3: TGTGCCAGCAGGATCGGACACCGGGGGTTGGCTTTCTTT.

V gene TRBV28 combines with J gene TRBJ1-1, with 8 bases matching TRBD1. The length of the CDR3 is 13 residues. Germline V CDR1 and CDR2: MDHEN, SYDVKM. Unmatched junction bases numbered 6, after V lost 4 bases and J lost 8 bases. Written as DNA, the CDR3 is TGTGCCAGCAGTTGGGGCAGGGGGCGGGAAGCTTTCTTT. The encoded protein is CASSWGRGREAFF. The full variable domain, its missing parts supplied by reference TRBV28 and TRBJ1-1, is DVKVTQSSRYLVKRTGEKVFLECVQDMDHENMFWYRQDPGLGLRLIYFSYDVKMKEKGDIPEGYSVSREKKERFSLILESASTNQTSMYLCASSWGRGREAFFGQGTRLTVV.

This clone was recorded once. The chain employs TRBV5-1 and TRBJ2-3; TRBD1 might be the D (6 bases). Trimming pared 5 bases from V and 4 bases from J, leaving 17 bases between. Germline assignment: CDR1 SGHRS and CDR2 YFSETQ. The CDR3 spans 15 residues. The CDR3 loop reads CASSTFRGQPDTQYF. CDR3 DNA: TGCGCCAGCAGTACTTTTAGGGGACAACCAGATACGCAGTATTTT. Full variable domain (missing parts from reference TRBV5-1 and TRBJ2-3): KAGVTQTPRYLIKTRGQQVTLSCSPISGHRSVSWYQQTPGQGLQFLFEYFSETQRNKGNFPGRFSGRQFSNSRSEMNVSTLELGDSALYLCASSTFRGQPDTQYFGPGTRLTVL.

The chain uses TRBV7-8 and TRBJ2-7; 9 bases align to TRBD1. V trimming: 5 bases; J trimming: 2 bases; junction bases outside the gene matches: 4. CDR3 length: 14 amino acids. Germline lookup yields CDR1 SGHVS and CDR2 FQNEAQ. The CDR3: CASSTGTGPYEQYF. Written as DNA, the CDR3 is TGTGCCAGCAGCACTGGGACAGGGCCCTACGAGCAGTACTTC.

In this sample, this clone turned up once. CDR3 sequence reads: CASSSYPGEGGYTF. For the CDR3, the DNA is TGTGCCAGCAGTAGCTACCCGGGGGAGGGTGGCTACACCTTC. The chain joins TRBV6-5 to TRBJ1-2; D possibly corresponds to TRBD1 (5 bases). From germline, CDR1 is MNHEY and CDR2 SVGAGI. V was clipped by 5 bases and J by 7 bases, with 17 bases between them. The CDR3 is 14 amino acids.

V gene TRBV7-9 combines with J gene TRBJ2-3; 8 nucleotides line up with TRBD2. Looked up from germline, CDR1 is SEHNR and CDR2 is FQNEAQ (reference sequence). The CDR3 consists of 16 residues. The V gene end was trimmed by 1 base and the J gene end by 5 bases; junction bases not matched to a gene: 8. CDR3: CASSLVGGAGGDTQYF. In DNA, the CDR3 is TGTGCCAGCAGCTTAGTCGGGGGGGCCGGGGGAGATACGCAGTATTTT.

The genes are TRBV9 and TRBJ1-2, with unresolved D. The CDR3 is made up of 13 amino acids. The germline V gene encodes CDR1 SGDLS and CDR2 YYNGEE. V gave up 4 bases and J gave up 4 bases, with 11 bases separating them. The CDR3 DNA reads TGTGCCAGCAGCACACACGAGGGCTATGGCTACACCTTC. Translation: CASSTHEGYGYTF.

V and J are TRBV7-2 and TRBJ2-1; 9 bases fit TRBD1. CDR1 is SGHTA and CDR2 is FQGNSA in the germline V gene. This CDR3 is built from 16 residues. V trimming: 3 bases; J trimming: 5 bases; junction bases outside the gene matches: 8. CDR3 loop: CASSFMDRGPNNEQFF. The CDR3 coding sequence is TGTGCCAGCAGCTTTATGGACAGGGGTCCCAACAATGAGCAGTTCTTC.

In its sample, this clone was seen a few times. V and J are TRBV7-2 and TRBJ1-1; 8 nucleotides line up with TRBD1. V trimming: 4 bases; J trimming: 1 base; junction bases outside the gene matches: 8. The V gene's germline CDR1 is SGHTA and CDR2 FQGNSA. This CDR3 is built from 16 residues. The CDR3 protein is CASSYLGQGKNTEAFF. The CDR3 DNA reads TGTGCCAGCAGCTACTTAGGACAGGGAAAGAACACTGAAGCTTTCTTT.

V gene TRBV2 combines with J gene TRBJ2-7; perhaps TRBD2 as D (5 bases). The germline V gene has CDR1 SNHLY and CDR2 FYNNEI. Trimming cost V 7 bases and J 7 bases, with 17 bases left between them. The CDR3 consists of 13 residues. CDR3 amino acids: CASMGGEEREQYF. The CDR3 nucleotides are TGTGCCAGCATGGGTGGGGAAGAGCGGGAGCAGTACTTC.

The chain employs TRBV6-1 and TRBJ2-4; 7 positions match TRBD2. The CDR3 consists of 14 residues. Germline assignment: CDR1 MNHNS and CDR2 SASEGT. V dropped 7 bases and J dropped 2; count of bases not matched to a gene: 5. The DNA for the CDR3 is TGTGCCAGCATTGTGGGGGGGTCCAAAAACATTCAGTACTTC. Its protein is CASIVGGSKNIQYF.

The gene calls are TRBV4-1 and TRBJ1-2; D is perhaps TRBD1 (5 bases). The germline gives CDR1 MGHRA, CDR2 YSYEKL. V gave up 0 bases and J gave up 3 bases, with 14 bases separating them. The CDR3 sequence is 16 residues long. The CDR3 nucleotides read TGCGCCAGCAGCCAAGAGGGGGAGGCCTTATACTATGGCTACACCTTC. Translated: CASSQEGEALYYGYTF.

This clone was counted between two and nine times. The chain links TRBV7-9 to TRBJ2-3; possible D gene TRBD1, 6 bases. The CDR3 spans 15 residues. V shed 5 bases and J shed 2 bases, with 14 bases lying between them. Germline CDR1 SEHNR, CDR2 FQNEAQ (reference sequence). The CDR3 loop reads CASSPDSITTDTQYF. The CDR3 DNA is TGTGCCAGCAGCCCGGACAGTATCACCACAGATACGCAGTATTTT.

The rearrangement uses TRBV7-2 and TRBJ1-2; TRBD1 matches 9 bases. The V segment lost 5 bases and the J segment 2 bases; nucleotides outside the gene matches: 6. The CDR3 is 15 amino acids. CDR1 is SGHTA, CDR2 FQGNSA, per germline. The CDR3 loop reads CASSHSDRGNYGYTF. The CDR3 DNA follows: TGTGCCAGCAGCCATAGCGACAGGGGGAACTATGGCTACACCTTC.

The V and J genes are TRBV6-6 and TRBJ2-7; the match to TRBD1 covers 9 bases. Germline-derived CDR1 and CDR2 are MNHNY and SVGAGI (reference sequence). This CDR3 contains 13 residues. After removal of 6 bases from V and 7 bases from J, the junction contained 7 bases not matched to a gene. CDR3 amino acids: CASRTNRGQEQYF. The CDR3 region has the DNA TGTGCCAGCAGAACAAACAGGGGGCAGGAGCAGTACTTC.